These 4 T cell receptor beta chains originate from one sample sequenced in a study of siplizumab effects on memory and regulatory T cells. The repertoire was sequenced with immunoSEQ multiplex PCR; TCRdb's copy has only in-frame clones and lacks some. The sample comprises over 60,000 clones, 91% of which are singletons, and roughly 30% rests with the top ten. The sequenced sample consisted of CD8+ T cells sorted from blood. These TCRs come from a human donor in good health.

V is TRBV7-9 and J is TRBJ1-2; no clear D. The germline gives CDR1 SEHNR, CDR2 FQNEAQ (reference sequence). The V gene lost 5 bases and the J gene lost 7 bases, with 23 bases spanning the gap. The CDR3 sequence is 16 residues long. CDR3 loop: CASSNTREPVLGGYTF. The CDR3 DNA sequence: TGTGCCAGCAGCAACACAAGGGAACCCGTTCTGGGTGGCTACACCTTC.

This clone was detected only once. The V gene is TRBV7-8, the J gene TRBJ2-2, with D unclear. V was pared by 6 bases and J by 8 bases, with 7 bases between. CDR1 and CDR2 (germline): SGHVS, FQNEAQ. CDR3 length: 11 residues. CDR3 residues: CASSPKGELFF. The DNA for the CDR3 is TGTGCCAGCAGTCCAAAAGGGGAGCTGTTTTTT.

The chain employs TRBV9 and TRBJ2-2; 10 positions agree with TRBD2. Trimming removed 3 bases from V and 4 bases from J; junction bases left unmatched: 0. CDR1 is SGDLS, CDR2 YYNGEE, per germline. The CDR3 is 14 residues long. This CDR3 reads CASSGTSGTGELFF. The CDR3 DNA follows: TGTGCCAGCAGCGGGACTAGCGGCACCGGGGAGCTGTTTTTT.

This chain joins TRBV7-3 and TRBJ2-1, with D possibly matching TRBD2 (5 bases). The CDR3 has 16 residues. From germline, CDR1 is SGHTA and CDR2 FQGTGA. Trimming stripped 0 bases from V and 3 bases from J, with 12 bases between. The CDR3 bases are TGTGCCAGCAGCTTAACGTCCGGGATGCTCTACAATGAGCAGTTCTTC. Its translation: CASSLTSGMLYNEQFF.